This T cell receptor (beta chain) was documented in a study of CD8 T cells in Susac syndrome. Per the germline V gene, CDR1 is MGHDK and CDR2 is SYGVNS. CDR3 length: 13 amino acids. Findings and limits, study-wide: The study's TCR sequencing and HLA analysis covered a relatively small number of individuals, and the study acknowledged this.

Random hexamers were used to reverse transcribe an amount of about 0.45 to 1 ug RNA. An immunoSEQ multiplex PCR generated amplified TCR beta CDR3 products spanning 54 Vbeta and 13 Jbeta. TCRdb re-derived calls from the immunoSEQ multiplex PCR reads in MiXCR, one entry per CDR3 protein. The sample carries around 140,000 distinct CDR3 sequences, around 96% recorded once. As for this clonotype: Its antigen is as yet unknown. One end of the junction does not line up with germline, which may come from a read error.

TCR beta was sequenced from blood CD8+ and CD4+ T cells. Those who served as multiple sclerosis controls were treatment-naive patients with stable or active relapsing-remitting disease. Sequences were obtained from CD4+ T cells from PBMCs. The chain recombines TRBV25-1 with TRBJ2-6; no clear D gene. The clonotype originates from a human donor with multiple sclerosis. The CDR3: CASSESGANVLTF. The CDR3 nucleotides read TGTGCCAGCAGCGAATCTGGGGCCAACGTCCTGACTTTC.